The T cell receptor beta chain described here comes from a study of blood T cells in healthy people across ages. In this sample, this clonotype turned up many times. The second PCR ran 7 to 11 cycles with a sample-barcoded 5' primer and J-beta primers. All samples yielded 2.5 million or more CDR3-containing paired-end reads. TCRdb ran MiXCR on the 5' RACE reads and lists one entry per CDR3 protein. The sample has some 790,000 distinct CDR3 sequences, more than 25% seen once. Trimming removed 5 bases at V and 15 bases at J, with 20 bases between. The CDR3 is 13 amino acids. Germline CDR1 is MNHNY and CDR2 is SVGAGI (reference sequence).

V is TRBV6-6 and J is TRBJ2-1; tentative D call: TRBD1 (7 bases). The sequenced material came from blood. This receptor was identified in an elderly woman in good health. The CDR3 reads CASSQGDREKGFF. The CDR3 coding sequence is TGTGCCAGCAGTCAGGGGGACCGGGAGAAAGGGTTCTTC.